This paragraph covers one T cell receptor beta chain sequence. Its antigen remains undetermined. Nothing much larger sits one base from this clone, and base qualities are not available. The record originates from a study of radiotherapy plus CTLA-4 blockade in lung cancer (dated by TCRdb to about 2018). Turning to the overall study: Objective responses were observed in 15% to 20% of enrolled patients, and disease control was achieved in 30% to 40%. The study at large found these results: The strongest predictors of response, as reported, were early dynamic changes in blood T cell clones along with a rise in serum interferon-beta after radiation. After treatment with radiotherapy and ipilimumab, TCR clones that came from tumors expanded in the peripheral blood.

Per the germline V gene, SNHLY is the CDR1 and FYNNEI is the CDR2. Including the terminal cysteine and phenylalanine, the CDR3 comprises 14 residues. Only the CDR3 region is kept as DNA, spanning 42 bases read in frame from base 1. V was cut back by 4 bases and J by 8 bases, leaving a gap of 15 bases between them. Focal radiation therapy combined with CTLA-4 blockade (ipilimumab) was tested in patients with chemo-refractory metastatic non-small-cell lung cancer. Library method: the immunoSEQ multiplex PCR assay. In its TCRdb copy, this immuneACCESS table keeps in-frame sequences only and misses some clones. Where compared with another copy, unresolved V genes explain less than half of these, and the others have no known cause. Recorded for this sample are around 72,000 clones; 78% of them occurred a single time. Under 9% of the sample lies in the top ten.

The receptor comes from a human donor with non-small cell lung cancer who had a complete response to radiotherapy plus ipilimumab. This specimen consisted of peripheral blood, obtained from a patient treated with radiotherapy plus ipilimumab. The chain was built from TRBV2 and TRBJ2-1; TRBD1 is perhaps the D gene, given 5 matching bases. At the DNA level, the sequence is TGTGCCAGCAGTGTCACCCTACAGGACGATGAGCAGTTCTTC. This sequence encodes CASSVTLQDDEQFF.